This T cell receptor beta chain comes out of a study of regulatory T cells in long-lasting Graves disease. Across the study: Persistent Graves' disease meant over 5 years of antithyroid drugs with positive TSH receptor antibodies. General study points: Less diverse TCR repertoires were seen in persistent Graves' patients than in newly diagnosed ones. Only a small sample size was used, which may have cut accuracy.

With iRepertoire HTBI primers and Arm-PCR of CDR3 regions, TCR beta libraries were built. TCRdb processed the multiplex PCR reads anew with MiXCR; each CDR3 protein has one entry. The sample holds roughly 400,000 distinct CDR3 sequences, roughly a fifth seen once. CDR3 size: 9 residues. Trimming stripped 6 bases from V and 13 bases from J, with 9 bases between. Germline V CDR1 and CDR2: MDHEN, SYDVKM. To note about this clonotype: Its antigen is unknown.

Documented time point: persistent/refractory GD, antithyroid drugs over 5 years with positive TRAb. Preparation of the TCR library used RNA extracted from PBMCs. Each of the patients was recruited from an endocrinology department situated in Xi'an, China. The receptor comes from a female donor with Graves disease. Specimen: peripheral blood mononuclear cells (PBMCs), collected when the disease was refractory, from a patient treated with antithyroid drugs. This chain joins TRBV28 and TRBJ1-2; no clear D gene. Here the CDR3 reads CASSYPVTF. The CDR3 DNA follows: TGTGCCAGCAGCTATCCCGTCACCTTC.